Listed below are T cell receptor beta chains from one sample, sequenced in a study of T cells in Graves' hyperthyroidism and ophthalmopathy. TCRdb itself ran the multiplex PCR reads through MiXCR, one entry per CDR3 protein. The top ten hold 35% to 50% of the sample, which has roughly 200,000 distinct CDR3 sequences, about a sixth seen once. The sequencing sample was made of blood. These receptors all stem from a middle-aged man with Graves' hyperthyroidism. CDR3s include the opening cysteine and the closing phenylalanine or tryptophan. Each record gives: V gene, J gene, clone size, D gene, CDR3 DNA, CDR3 protein. A D gene is named only where the DNA matches it firmly. Clone size is stated in some rows and not others, as once, few, many or a class when expanded.

v_call: TRBV6-1
j_call: TRBJ2-7
clone_size: .
d_call: .
cdr3_nt: TGTGCCAGCAGTGAAATGGCAGCCTACGAGCAGTACTTC
cdr3_aa: CASSEMAAYEQYF

v_call: TRBV2
j_call: TRBJ2-5
clone_size: many
d_call: TRBD2
cdr3_nt: TGTGCCAGCAGCCTCACCGGGACTACCCAAGGGACCCAGTACTTC
cdr3_aa: CASSLTGTTQGTQYF

v_call: TRBV28
j_call: TRBJ2-2
clone_size: many
d_call: .
cdr3_nt: TGTGCCAGCAGGTCAGGACAGAACACCGGGGAGCTGTTTTTT
cdr3_aa: CASRSGQNTGELFF

v_call: TRBV7-3
j_call: TRBJ1-6
clone_size: .
d_call: TRBD1
cdr3_nt: TGTGCCAGCAGCTTAAGTCCGCTACAGGGGAGCTCCTATAATTCACCCCTCCACTTT
cdr3_aa: CASSLSPLQGSSYNSPLHF

v_call: TRBV7-6
j_call: TRBJ1-2
clone_size: many
d_call: .
cdr3_nt: TGTGCCAGCAGCGCTATTGGCTATGGCTACACCTTC
cdr3_aa: CASSAIGYGYTF

v_call: TRBV7-3
j_call: TRBJ1-5
clone_size: .
d_call: TRBD1
cdr3_nt: TGTGCCAGCAGTTTAAACAGGGGACAGCCCCAGCATTTT
cdr3_aa: CASSLNRGQPQHF

v_call: TRBV30
j_call: TRBJ1-3
clone_size: .
d_call: .
cdr3_nt: TGTGCCTGGACCTACCCAGAGGCAGCTGGAAACACCATATATTTT
cdr3_aa: CAWTYPEAAGNTIYF

v_call: TRBV5-1
j_call: TRBJ1-2
clone_size: .
d_call: .
cdr3_nt: TGCGCCAGCAATAATGAGGGTAACAGCCCTGGCTACACCTTC
cdr3_aa: CASNNEGNSPGYTF

v_call: TRBV5-1
j_call: TRBJ2-5
clone_size: few
d_call: .
cdr3_nt: TGCGCCAGCAGCCGCTCTCGGGTGGAAGAGACCCAGTACTTC
cdr3_aa: CASSRSRVEETQYF

v_call: TRBV19
j_call: TRBJ2-3
clone_size: few
d_call: TRBD1
cdr3_nt: TGTGCCAGTAGTAAGGGGGACAGGAGCACAGATACGCAGTATTTT
cdr3_aa: CASSKGDRSTDTQYF

v_call: TRBV7-2
j_call: TRBJ2-1
clone_size: many
d_call: .
cdr3_nt: TGTGCCAGCAGCCCCGGAAGGTATGGGACAAACGACAATGAGCAGTTCTTC
cdr3_aa: CASSPGRYGTNDNEQFF

v_call: TRBV18
j_call: TRBJ2-5
clone_size: many
d_call: .
cdr3_nt: TGTGCCAGCTCACCACCGGTTCAGTTGGAGACCCAGTACTTC
cdr3_aa: CASSPPVQLETQYF

v_call: TRBV27
j_call: TRBJ2-1
clone_size: many
d_call: .
cdr3_nt: TGTGCCAGCAGTCTCCCTCCCGGGACGGGGGCCTACAATGAGCAGTTCTTC
cdr3_aa: CASSLPPGTGAYNEQFF

v_call: TRBV3-1
j_call: TRBJ1-1
clone_size: .
d_call: .
cdr3_nt: TGTGCCAGCAGCCAAGAAGGGTACACTGAAGCTTTCTTT
cdr3_aa: CASSQEGYTEAFF

v_call: TRBV7-2
j_call: TRBJ2-2
clone_size: many
d_call: .
cdr3_nt: TGTGCCAGCAGCTTAGAGGCTAGTTTCACCGGGGAGCTGTTTTTT
cdr3_aa: CASSLEASFTGELFF

v_call: TRBV28
j_call: TRBJ2-7
clone_size: many
d_call: TRBD1
cdr3_nt: TGTGCCAGCAGTTCCCCGGGACAGGGGGCCCTCTCCTACGAGCAGTACTTC
cdr3_aa: CASSSPGQGALSYEQYF

v_call: TRBV14
j_call: TRBJ1-1
clone_size: .
d_call: .
cdr3_nt: TGTGCCAGCAGCCAAGTGGTCATTTGGGAAGCTTTCTTT
cdr3_aa: CASSQVVIWEAFF